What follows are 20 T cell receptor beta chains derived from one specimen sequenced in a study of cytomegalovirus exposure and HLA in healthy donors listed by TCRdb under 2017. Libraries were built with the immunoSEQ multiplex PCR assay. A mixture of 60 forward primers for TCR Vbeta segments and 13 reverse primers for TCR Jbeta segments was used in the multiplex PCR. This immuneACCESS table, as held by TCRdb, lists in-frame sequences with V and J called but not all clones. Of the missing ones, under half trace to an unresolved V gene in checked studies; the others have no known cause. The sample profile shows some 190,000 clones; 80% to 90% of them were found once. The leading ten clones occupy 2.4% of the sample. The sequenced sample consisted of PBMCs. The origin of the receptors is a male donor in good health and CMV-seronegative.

CDR3 residues: CASRGVETMNTEAFF. In DNA, the CDR3 is TGTGCCAGCAGGGGCGTCGAGACCATGAACACTGAAGCTTTCTTT. J is TRBJ1-1 and V is TRBV10-3; D perhaps matches TRBD1 (6 bases). V was trimmed by 10 bases and J by 0 bases, leaving 18 bases between them. The CDR3 sequence is 15 residues long. Germline CDR1 and CDR2: ENHRY and SYGVKD.

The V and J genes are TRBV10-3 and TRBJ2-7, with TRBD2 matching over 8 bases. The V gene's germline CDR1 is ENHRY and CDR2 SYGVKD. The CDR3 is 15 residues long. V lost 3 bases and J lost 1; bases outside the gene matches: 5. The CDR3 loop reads CAISDLREGSYEQYF. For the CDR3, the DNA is TGTGCCATCAGTGACCTCCGGGAGGGGTCCTACGAGCAGTACTTC.

CDR3 residues: CASSPLGLAGGTGANVLTF. The CDR3 nucleotides are TGTGCCAGCAGTCCCCTTGGACTAGCGGGGGGGACTGGGGCCAACGTCCTGACTTTC. V usage is TRBV28 and J usage is TRBJ2-6; the match to TRBD2 covers 15 bases. Germline values: CDR1 MDHEN, CDR2 SYDVKM. This CDR3 is 19 amino acids long. V gave up 5 bases and J gave up 2 bases; unmatched junction bases: 7.

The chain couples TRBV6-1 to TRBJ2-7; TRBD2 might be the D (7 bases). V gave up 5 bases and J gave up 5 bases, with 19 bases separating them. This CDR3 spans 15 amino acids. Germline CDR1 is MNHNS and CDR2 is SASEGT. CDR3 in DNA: TGTGCCAGCAGTCAGAGGGGGGGCTTTTCGGACGAGCAGTACTTC. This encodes CASSQRGGFSDEQYF.

CDR3 residues: CATSKGASGGYTF. As DNA, the CDR3 is TGTGCCACCAGCAAGGGGGCGAGTGGCGGCTACACCTTC. The rearrangement joins TRBV15 to TRBJ1-2, with 7 bases identical to TRBD1. The junction had 7 bases not matched to a gene; V was cut back by 4 bases and J by 8 bases. Germline-derived CDR1 and CDR2 are LNHNV and YYDKDF (reference sequence). This CDR3 contains 13 residues.

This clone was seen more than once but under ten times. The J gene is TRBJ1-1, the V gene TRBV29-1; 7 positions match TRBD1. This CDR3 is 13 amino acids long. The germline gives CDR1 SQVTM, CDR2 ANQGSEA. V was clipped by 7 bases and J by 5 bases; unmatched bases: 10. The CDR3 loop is CSGSDRAGTEAFF. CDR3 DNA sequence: TGCAGCGGGAGCGACAGGGCGGGGACTGAAGCTTTCTTT.

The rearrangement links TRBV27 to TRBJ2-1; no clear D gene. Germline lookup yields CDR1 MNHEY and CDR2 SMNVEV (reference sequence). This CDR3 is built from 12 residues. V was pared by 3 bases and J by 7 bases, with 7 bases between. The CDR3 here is CASSLVGNEQFF. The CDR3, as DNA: TGTGCCAGCAGTTTGGTCGGGAATGAGCAGTTCTTC.

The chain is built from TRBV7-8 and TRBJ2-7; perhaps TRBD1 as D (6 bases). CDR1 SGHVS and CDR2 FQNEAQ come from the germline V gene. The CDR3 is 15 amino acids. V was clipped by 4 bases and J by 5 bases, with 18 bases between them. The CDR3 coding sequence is TGTGCCAGCAGCTCAGTAGGCAGGGGTTTACACGAGCAGTACTTC. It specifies CASSSVGRGLHEQYF.

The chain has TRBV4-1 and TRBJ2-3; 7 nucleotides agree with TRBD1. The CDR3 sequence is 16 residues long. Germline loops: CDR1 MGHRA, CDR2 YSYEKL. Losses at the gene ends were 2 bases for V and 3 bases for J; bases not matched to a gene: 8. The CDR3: CASSQPPGQATDTQYF. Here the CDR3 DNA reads TGCGCCAGCAGCCAACCGCCCGGACAGGCGACAGATACGCAGTATTTT.

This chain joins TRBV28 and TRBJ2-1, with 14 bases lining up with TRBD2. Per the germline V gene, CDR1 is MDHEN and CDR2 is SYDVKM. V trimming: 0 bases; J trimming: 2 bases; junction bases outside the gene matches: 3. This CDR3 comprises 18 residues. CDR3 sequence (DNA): TGTGCCAGCAGTTTATGGGGGACTAGCGGGAGCACCTACAATGAGCAGTTCTTC. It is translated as CASSLWGTSGSTYNEQFF. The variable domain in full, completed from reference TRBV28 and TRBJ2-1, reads DVKVTQSSRYLVKRTGEKVFLECVQDMDHENMFWYRQDPGLGLRLIYFSYDVKMKEKGDIPEGYSVSREKKERFSLILESASTNQTSMYLCASSLWGTSGSTYNEQFFGPGTRLTVL.

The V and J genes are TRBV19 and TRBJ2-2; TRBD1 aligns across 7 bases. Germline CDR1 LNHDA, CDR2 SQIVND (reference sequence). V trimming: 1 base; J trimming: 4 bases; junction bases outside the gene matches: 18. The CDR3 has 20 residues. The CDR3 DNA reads TGTGCCAGTAGTATAGGAATAGGGATCCCCGACAGGGCGGCCACCGGGGAGCTGTTTTTT. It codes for CASSIGIGIPDRAATGELFF.

For the CDR3, the DNA is TGTGCCAGCAGCGGCCTGACAGGGGGCGGGACAGATACGCAGTATTTT. Protein: CASSGLTGGGTDTQYF. V usage is TRBV9 and J usage is TRBJ2-3; 10 positions agree with TRBD1. Germline V CDR1 and CDR2: SGDLS, YYNGEE. Trimming at V came to 3 bases and at J to 3 bases, leaving 7 bases not matched to a gene. This CDR3 is built from 16 residues.

The CDR3 protein is CASSNPDRGHEQYF. The CDR3 coding sequence is TGTGCCAGCAGTAACCCCGACAGGGGCCACGAGCAGTACTTC. The chain links TRBV28 to TRBJ2-7; 8 bases match TRBD1. The CDR3 has 14 amino acids. CDR1 is MDHEN and CDR2 is SYDVKM in the germline V gene. With 5 bases clipped from V and 5 bases from J, the junction kept 8 bases outside the gene matches.

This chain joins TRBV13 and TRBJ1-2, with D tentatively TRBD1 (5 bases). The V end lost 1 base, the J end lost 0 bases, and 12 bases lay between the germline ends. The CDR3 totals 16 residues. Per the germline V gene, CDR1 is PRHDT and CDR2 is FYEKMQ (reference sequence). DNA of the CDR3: TGTGCCAGCAGCTTAGCCCGGGCAGGGACTAACTATGGCTACACCTTC. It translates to CASSLARAGTNYGYTF.

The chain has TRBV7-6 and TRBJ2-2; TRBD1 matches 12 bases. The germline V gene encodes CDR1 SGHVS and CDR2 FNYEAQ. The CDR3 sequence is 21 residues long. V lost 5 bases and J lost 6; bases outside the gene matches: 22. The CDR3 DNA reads TGTGCCAGCAGCGCTGCCCTGAGCGGGACAGGGGGCAAGGGTCTTGCCGGGGAGCTGTTTTTT. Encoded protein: CASSAALSGTGGKGLAGELFF.

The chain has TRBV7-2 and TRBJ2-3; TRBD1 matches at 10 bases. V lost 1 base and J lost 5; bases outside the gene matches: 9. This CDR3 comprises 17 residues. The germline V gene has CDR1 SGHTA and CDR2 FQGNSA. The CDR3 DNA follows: TGTGCCAGCAGCTTAGACTGGACAGGGGGAGGCTTAGATACGCAGTATTTT. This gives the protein CASSLDWTGGGLDTQYF. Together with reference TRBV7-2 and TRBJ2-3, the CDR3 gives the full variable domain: GAGVSQSPSNKVTEKGKDVELRCDPISGHTALYWYRQSLGQGLEFLIYFQGNSAPDKSGLPSDRFSAERTGGSVSTLTIQRTQQEDSAVYLCASSLDWTGGGLDTQYFGPGTRLTVL.

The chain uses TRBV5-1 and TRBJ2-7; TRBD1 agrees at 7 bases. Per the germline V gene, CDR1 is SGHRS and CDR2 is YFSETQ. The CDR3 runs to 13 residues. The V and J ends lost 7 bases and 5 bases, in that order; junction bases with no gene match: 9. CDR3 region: CASGQDRAHEQYF. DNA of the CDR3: TGCGCCAGCGGGCAAGACAGGGCCCACGAGCAGTACTTC.

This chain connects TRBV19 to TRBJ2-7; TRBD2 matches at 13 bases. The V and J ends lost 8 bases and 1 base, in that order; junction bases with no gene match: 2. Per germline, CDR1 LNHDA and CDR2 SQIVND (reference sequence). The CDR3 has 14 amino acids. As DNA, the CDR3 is TGTGCCAGTGGGACTAGCGGGGCTTCCTACGAGCAGTACTTC. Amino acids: CASGTSGASYEQYF.

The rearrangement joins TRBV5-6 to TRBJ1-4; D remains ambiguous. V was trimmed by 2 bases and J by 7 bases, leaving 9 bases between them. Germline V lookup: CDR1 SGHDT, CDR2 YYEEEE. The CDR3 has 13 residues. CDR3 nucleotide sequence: TGTGCCAGCAGCTTTTTTATCGGTGAAAAACTGTTTTTT. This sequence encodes CASSFFIGEKLFF.

CDR3 amino acids: CASTRDLGETQYF. The CDR3 DNA reads TGCGCCAGCACCAGGGACTTGGGAGAGACCCAGTACTTC. The rearrangement links TRBV5-1 to TRBJ2-5; tentatively, D is TRBD2 (6 bases). Germline CDR1 and CDR2: SGHRS and YFSETQ. CDR3 length: 13 residues. The V end lost 6 bases, the J end lost 4 bases, and 13 bases lay between the germline ends.